The 23 T cell receptor beta chains below were found in one sample sequenced in a study of OX40 agonist ivuxolimab in advanced cancers. Some clones are missing from TCRdb's copy, which holds only in-frame ones; the method was immunoSEQ multiplex PCR. The sample holds 61,000 or so clones, 84% seen once. Material: CD4+ or CD8+ T cells sorted from blood, obtained in a trial of the OX40 agonist ivuxolimab. These receptors all stem from an adult with an advanced solid tumor such as melanoma, head and neck, liver or kidney cancer.

J is TRBJ2-7 and V is TRBV9; tentatively, D is TRBD1 (6 bases). V lost 0 bases and J 5 bases, leaving 15 bases between the germline ends. The CDR3 contains 15 residues. Germline-derived CDR1 and CDR2 are SGDLS and YYNGEE. Here the CDR3 reads CASSVDRAGDDEQYF. For the CDR3, the DNA is TGTGCCAGCAGCGTAGACAGGGCCGGAGACGACGAGCAGTACTTC. Drawing the rest from reference TRBV9 and TRBJ2-7, the complete variable domain is DSGVTQTPKHLITATGQRVTLRCSPRSGDLSVYWYQQSLDQGLQFLIQYYNGEERAKGNILERFSAQQFPDLHSELNLSSLELGDSALYFCASSVDRAGDDEQYFGPGTRLTVT.

J is TRBJ1-4 and V is TRBV7-2, with TRBD1 matching over 7 bases. This CDR3 region has 15 residues. V lost 2 bases, J lost 3 bases, and 3 bases stayed unmatched. Per germline, CDR1 SGHTA and CDR2 FQGNSA. In nucleotides, the CDR3 is TGTGCCAGCAGCTTAAAGGGGGCGGCTAATGAAAAACTGTTTTTT. It is translated as CASSLKGAANEKLFF.

In regard to this clone: One junction end does not reproduce the germline sequence, and a read error may be involved. V usage is TRBV7-7 and J usage is TRBJ2-3, with D unclear. The CDR3 is made up of 13 amino acids. CDR1 is SSHAT, CDR2 FNYEAQ, per germline (reference sequence). CDR3 nucleotide sequence: TGTGCTAGCAGCCCATTGTCTACAGATACGCAGTATTTT. Protein product: CASSPLSTDTQYF.

The CDR3 sequence is CASSLSSGSGSDTQYF. The CDR3 DNA reads TGTGCCAGCAGCTTGAGCAGCGGGAGCGGGTCAGATACGCAGTATTTT. The chain combines TRBV7-3 with TRBJ2-3, with 8 positions matching TRBD2. With 3 bases clipped from V and 4 bases from J, the junction kept 9 bases outside the gene matches. The CDR3 runs 16 residues. Germline values: CDR1 SGHTA, CDR2 FQGTGA.

V and J are TRBV30 and TRBJ1-2; D not certain. The V gene lost 1 base and the J gene lost 8 bases, with 17 bases spanning the gap. This CDR3 spans 14 amino acids. CDR1 is GTSNPN and CDR2 is SVGIG in the germline V gene (reference sequence). CDR3 loop: CAWSGGYPMGGYTF. The CDR3 DNA follows: TGTGCCTGGAGTGGTGGTTATCCTATGGGGGGCTACACCTTC.

The genes are TRBV7-9 and TRBJ2-4; 10 nucleotides match TRBD1. CDR1 SEHNR and CDR2 FQNEAQ come from the germline V gene (reference sequence). Unmatched junction bases numbered 12, after V lost 5 bases and J lost 11 bases. This CDR3 has 15 residues. This chain's CDR3 is CASSLRTGGSILQYF. The CDR3 DNA follows: TGTGCCAGCAGCCTGAGGACAGGGGGGAGTATCCTTCAGTACTTC. Combining the CDR3 with reference TRBV7-9 and TRBJ2-4 gives the whole variable domain DTGVSQNPRHKITKRGQNVTFRCDPISEHNRLYWYRQTLGQGPEFLTYFQNEAQLEKSRLLSDRFSAERPKGSFSTLEIQRTEQGDSAMYLCASSLRTGGSILQYFGAGTRLSVL.

This chain connects TRBV4-1 to TRBJ2-1, with 8 bases lining up with TRBD1. The CDR3 consists of 16 residues. Trimming removed 1 base from V and 2 bases from J; junction bases left unmatched: 4. Germline V gene data show CDR1 as MGHRA and CDR2 as YSYEKL. The CDR3 region is CASSQAETGAYNEQFF. The DNA of the CDR3 is TGCGCCAGCAGCCAAGCAGAGACAGGGGCCTACAATGAGCAGTTCTTC.

The table lists this clone with a count of one. The chain combines TRBV2 with TRBJ2-1; the match to TRBD2 covers 7 bases. The CDR3 is 12 amino acids. V trimming: 6 bases; J trimming: 7 bases; junction bases outside the gene matches: 3. In germline, CDR1 is SNHLY, CDR2 FYNNEI. The CDR3 coding sequence is TGTGCCAGCAGGGCGGGAGAAAATGAGCAGTTCTTC. Translation gives CASRAGENEQFF.

This chain links TRBV2 with TRBJ2-3; D call uncertain. The V end was cut by 4 bases, the J end by 3 bases, with 2 bases between. The CDR3 loop spans 11 amino acids. From germline, CDR1 is SNHLY and CDR2 FYNNEI. This chain's CDR3 is CASSVTDTQYF. The CDR3 DNA reads as TGTGCCAGCAGTGTGACAGATACGCAGTATTTT. The full variable domain, its missing parts supplied by reference TRBV2 and TRBJ2-3, is EPEVTQTPSHQVTQMGQEVILRCVPISNHLYFYWYRQILGQKVEFLVSFYNNEISEKSEIFDDQFSVERPDGSNFTLKIRSTKLEDSAMYFCASSVTDTQYFGPGTRLTVL.

V is TRBV5-1 and J is TRBJ2-3, with no clear D. The CDR3 contains 14 residues. V was clipped by 0 bases and J by 2 bases, with 7 bases between them. Germline CDR1 SGHRS, CDR2 YFSETQ. This chain's CDR3 is CASSLALDTDTQYF. The CDR3, as DNA: TGCGCCAGCAGCTTGGCCCTCGACACAGATACGCAGTATTTT.

V is TRBV19 and J is TRBJ1-3, with a tentative D call TRBD1 (5 bases). The CDR3 loop spans 14 amino acids. The germline gives CDR1 LNHDA, CDR2 SQIVND (reference sequence). V lost 2 bases and J lost 4, with 9 bases in between. In DNA, the CDR3 is TGTGCCAGTAGTATACAGGGTGACGGAAACACCATATATTTT. Translation gives CASSIQGDGNTIYF.

The chain combines TRBV27 with TRBJ2-5; D perhaps matches TRBD2 (7 bases). This CDR3 contains 15 residues. V was pared by 6 bases and J by 1 base, with 15 bases between. The germline V gene has CDR1 MNHEY and CDR2 SMNVEV (reference sequence). CDR3: CASRGGLVGQETQYF. CDR3 coding DNA: TGTGCCAGCAGGGGGGGGCTAGTCGGCCAAGAGACCCAGTACTTC.

The chain employs TRBV4-2 and TRBJ2-3; D is tentatively TRBD1 or TRBD2 (6 bases each). V dropped 1 base and J dropped 4 bases, with 18 bases sitting between them. Germline assignment: CDR1 LGHNA and CDR2 YNFKEQ. The CDR3 contains 17 residues. This chain's CDR3 is CASSQVPPGGASDTQYF. In nucleotides, the CDR3 is TGTGCCAGCAGCCAAGTCCCCCCCGGGGGCGCGTCAGATACGCAGTATTTT.

The J gene is TRBJ2-2, the V gene TRBV11-3, with D unclear. Germline CDR1 is SGHNT and CDR2 is YENEEA. The CDR3 runs 13 residues. The ends were cut back, 2 bases at V and 4 bases at J, with 5 bases in the middle. CDR3 DNA sequence: TGTGCCAGCAGCTTAATGTCCACCGGGGAGCTGTTTTTT. Encoded protein: CASSLMSTGELFF.

Here the CDR3 DNA reads TGTGCCAGCTCAGATCTAGCGGGAGCTCCCAATGAGCAGTTCTTC. Encoded protein: CASSDLAGAPNEQFF. The chain joins TRBV18 to TRBJ2-1; 10 positions agree with TRBD2. The V segment lost 5 bases and the J segment 6 bases; nucleotides outside the gene matches: 7. This CDR3 is built from 15 residues. CDR1 KGHSH and CDR2 LQKENI come from the germline V gene.

The V gene is TRBV7-9, the J gene TRBJ1-2, with D perhaps TRBD1 (5 bases). Trimming took 7 bases from V and 1 from J, leaving 10 bases between them. The CDR3 consists of 13 residues. CDR1 SEHNR and CDR2 FQNEAQ come from the germline V gene (reference sequence). The CDR3 region is CASTYGGNYGYTF. The DNA for the CDR3 is TGTGCCAGCACCTATGGGGGTAACTATGGCTACACCTTC.

V is TRBV18 and J is TRBJ1-1; D perhaps matches TRBD1 (6 bases). The CDR3 has 16 residues. Between the trimmed V and J ends, which lost 1 base and 5 bases, there was a span of 17 bases. CDR1 is KGHSH, CDR2 LQKENI, per germline. CDR3 nucleotide sequence: TGTGCCAGCTCACCACAGGAGGTCAGGGGAAGAACTGAAGCTTTCTTT. Translated: CASSPQEVRGRTEAFF.

This chain links TRBV7-3 with TRBJ2-5; 9 bases are shared with TRBD1. CDR1 and CDR2 from the germline V gene are SGHTA and FQGTGA. Unmatched junction bases numbered 7, after V lost 4 bases and J lost 7 bases. There are 14 residues in the CDR3. DNA for the CDR3: TGTGCCAGCAGCTCAACAGGGGGCTATGGGACCCAGTACTTC. Translating gives CASSSTGGYGTQYF. Complete variable domain (other parts from reference TRBV7-3 and TRBJ2-5): GAGVSQTPSNKVTEKGKYVELRCDPISGHTALYWYRQSLGQGPEFLIYFQGTGAADDSGLPNDRFFAVRPEGSVSTLKIQRTERGDSAVYLCASSSTGGYGTQYFGPGTRLLVL.

CDR3 sequence (DNA): TGTGCCAGTGGGAAGCGGATTTCCGAAGCTTTCTTT. Translated: CASGKRISEAFF. V is TRBV19 and J is TRBJ1-1; no firm D call. The ends were cut back, 8 bases at V and 8 bases at J, with 15 bases in the middle. The CDR3 length is 12 residues. Germline V gene lookup returns CDR1 LNHDA and CDR2 SQIVND (reference sequence).

This chain uses TRBV7-2 with TRBJ2-2; unclear D gene. The V end lost 5 bases, the J end lost 1 base, and 14 bases lay between the germline ends. The CDR3 runs 16 residues. CDR1 and CDR2 (germline): SGHTA, FQGNSA. CDR3 protein: CASSLEAPQNTGELFF. The CDR3 DNA sequence: TGTGCCAGCAGCCTGGAAGCTCCCCAGAACACCGGGGAGCTGTTTTTT.

The table lists this clone with a few counts. The chain links TRBV19 to TRBJ2-2; TRBD1 is a possible D gene (6 bases). V lost 3 bases to trimming and J lost 2 bases, with 22 bases between them. Germline CDR1 reads LNHDA; CDR2 reads SQIVND (reference sequence). The length of the CDR3 is 19 residues. The CDR3 DNA sequence: TGTGCCAGTAGTATCATCGTCCGATACAGGGTCTCCAACACCGGGGAGCTGTTTTTT. This translates into CASSIIVRYRVSNTGELFF.

This clone was picked up a small number of times. The same CDR3 arises from other DNA sequences in this sample as well. V usage is TRBV28 and J usage is TRBJ1-5; TRBD1 is a possible D gene (5 bases). The germline V and J ends were trimmed by 9 bases and 4 bases, with 10 bases remaining between them. The CDR3 has 12 amino acids. In germline, CDR1 is MDHEN, CDR2 SYDVKM. The DNA of the CDR3 is TGTGCCAGTGGGGGACTAAATCAGCCCCAGCATTTT. This codes for CASGGLNQPQHF.

The chain joins TRBV5-5 to TRBJ2-6, with D uncertain. This CDR3 contains 15 residues. Trimming shortened V by 2 bases and J by 0 bases, and 6 bases separated the two germline ends. Germline CDR1 SGHKS, CDR2 YYEKEE (reference sequence). The CDR3 loop reads CASSFLSSGANVLTF. The CDR3 DNA reads as TGTGCCAGCAGCTTTCTGAGCTCTGGGGCCAACGTCCTGACTTTC.